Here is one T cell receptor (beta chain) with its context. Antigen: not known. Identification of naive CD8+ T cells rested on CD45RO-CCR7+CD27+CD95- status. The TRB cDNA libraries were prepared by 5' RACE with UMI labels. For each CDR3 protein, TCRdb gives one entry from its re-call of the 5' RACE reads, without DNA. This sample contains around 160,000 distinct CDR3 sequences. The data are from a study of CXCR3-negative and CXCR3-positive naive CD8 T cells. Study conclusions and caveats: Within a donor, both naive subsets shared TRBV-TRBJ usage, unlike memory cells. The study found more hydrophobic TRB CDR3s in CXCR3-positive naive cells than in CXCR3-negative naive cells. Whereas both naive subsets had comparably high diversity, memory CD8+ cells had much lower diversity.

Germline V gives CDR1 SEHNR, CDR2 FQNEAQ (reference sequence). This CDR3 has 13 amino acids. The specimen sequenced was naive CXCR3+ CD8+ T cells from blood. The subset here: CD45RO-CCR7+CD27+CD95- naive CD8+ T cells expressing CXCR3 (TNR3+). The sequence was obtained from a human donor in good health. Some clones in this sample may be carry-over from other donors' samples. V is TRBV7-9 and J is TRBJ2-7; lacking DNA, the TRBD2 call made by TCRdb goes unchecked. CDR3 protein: CASSLGSGVEQYF.